This T cell receptor beta chain is from a study of glioma-infiltrating T cells. Using RNA template, CDR3s of TCR alpha and beta were amplified with iRepertoire arm-PCR. Via MiXCR, TCRdb re-called the multiplex PCR reads, giving one row per CDR3 protein. The sample consists of tens of thousands of distinct CDR3 sequences, 20% to 25% of them appearing once. This clonotype was detected many times. Its antigen is not known. CDR1 MNHNS and CDR2 SASEGT come from the germline V gene. CDR3 length equals 14 residues. The J segment lost 7 bases and the V segment lost 1 base, leaving 5 bases of the junction unmatched. Broader study findings: Tissue-blood divergence was below expectation in non-neoplastic patients, above in gliomas.

The V and J genes are TRBV6-1 and TRBJ2-7, with 9 bases aligning to TRBD1. Sequencing was performed on glioma tissue, nonneoplastic brain tissue, or PBMCs (not recorded which). This sequence was found in a human donor with low-grade glioma or glioblastoma, undergoing nonglioma brain surgery, or in good health (not recorded which). The CDR3: CASSEGTGAREQYF. CDR3 in DNA: TGTGCCAGCAGTGAAGGGACAGGGGCTCGGGAGCAGTACTTC.